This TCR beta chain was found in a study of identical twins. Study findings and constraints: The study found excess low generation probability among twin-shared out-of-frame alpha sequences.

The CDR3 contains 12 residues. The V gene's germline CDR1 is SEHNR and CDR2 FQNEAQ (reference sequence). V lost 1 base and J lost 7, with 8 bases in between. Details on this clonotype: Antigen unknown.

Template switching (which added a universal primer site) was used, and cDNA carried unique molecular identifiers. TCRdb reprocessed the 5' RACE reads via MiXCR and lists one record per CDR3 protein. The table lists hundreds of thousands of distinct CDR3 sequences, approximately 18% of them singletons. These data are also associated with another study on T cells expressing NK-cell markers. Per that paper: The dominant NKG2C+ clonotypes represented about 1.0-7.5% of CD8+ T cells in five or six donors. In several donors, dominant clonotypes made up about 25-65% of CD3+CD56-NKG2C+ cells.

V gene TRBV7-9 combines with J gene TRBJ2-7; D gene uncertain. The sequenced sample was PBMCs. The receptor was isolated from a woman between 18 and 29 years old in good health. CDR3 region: CASSLGAAEQYF. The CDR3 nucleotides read TGTGCCAGCAGCTTAGGGGCAGCGGAGCAGTACTTC.